This T cell receptor (beta chain) was retrieved from a study of cytomegalovirus exposure and HLA in healthy donors. Findings and caveats of the study: Altogether, 150 to 200 TCR beta chains were recorded as cytomegalovirus-associated.

PCR used 60 Vbeta primers and 13 Jbeta primers. Method: immunoSEQ multiplex PCR; TCRdb's copy keeps in-frame clones and lacks some. This sample has 130,000 or so clones, with approximately 8.6% found just once. Comment on this clone: Its matching antigen is unknown.

Germline values: CDR1 SGHDT, CDR2 YYEEEE. CDR3 length: 17 amino acids. V dropped 3 bases and J dropped 5; count of bases not matched to a gene: 11. The TCR comes from a middle-aged woman in good health and CMV-seropositive. This sequence joins TRBV5-6 and TRBJ1-3, with 10 positions matching TRBD1. The sequenced sample consisted of PBMCs. CDR3 amino acids: CASSSPGTGDSRNTIYF. The CDR3 coding sequence is TGTGCCAGCAGCTCCCCCGGGACAGGGGATTCCAGAAACACCATATATTTT.